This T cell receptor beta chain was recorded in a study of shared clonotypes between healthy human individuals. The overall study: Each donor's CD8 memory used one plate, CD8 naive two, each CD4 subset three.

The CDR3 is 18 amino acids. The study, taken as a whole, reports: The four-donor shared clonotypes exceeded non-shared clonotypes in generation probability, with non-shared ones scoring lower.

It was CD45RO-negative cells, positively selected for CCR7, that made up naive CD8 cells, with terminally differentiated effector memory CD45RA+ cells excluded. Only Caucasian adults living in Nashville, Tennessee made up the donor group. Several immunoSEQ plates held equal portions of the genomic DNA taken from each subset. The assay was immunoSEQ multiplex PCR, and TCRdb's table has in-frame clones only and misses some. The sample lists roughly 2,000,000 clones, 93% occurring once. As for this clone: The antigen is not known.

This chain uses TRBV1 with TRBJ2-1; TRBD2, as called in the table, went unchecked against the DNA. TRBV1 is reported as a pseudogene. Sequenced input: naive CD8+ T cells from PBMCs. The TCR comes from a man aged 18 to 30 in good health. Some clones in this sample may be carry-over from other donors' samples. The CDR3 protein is CTSSQAPPGNPWSDEQFF. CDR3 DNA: TGCACCAGCAGCCAAGCCCCCCCGGGAAATCCCTGGTCGGATGAGCAGTTCTTC.